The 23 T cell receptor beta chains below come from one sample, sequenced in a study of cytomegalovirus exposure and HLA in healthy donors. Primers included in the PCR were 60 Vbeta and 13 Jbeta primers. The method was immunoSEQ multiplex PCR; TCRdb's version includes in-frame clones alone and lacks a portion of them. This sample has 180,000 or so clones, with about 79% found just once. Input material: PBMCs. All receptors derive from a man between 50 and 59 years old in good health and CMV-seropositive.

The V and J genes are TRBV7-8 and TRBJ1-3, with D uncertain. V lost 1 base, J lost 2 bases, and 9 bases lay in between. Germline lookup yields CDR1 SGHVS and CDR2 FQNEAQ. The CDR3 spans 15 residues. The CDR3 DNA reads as TGTGCCAGCAGCTTAGTGTTAGCTACTGGAAACACCATATATTTT. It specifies CASSLVLATGNTIYF.

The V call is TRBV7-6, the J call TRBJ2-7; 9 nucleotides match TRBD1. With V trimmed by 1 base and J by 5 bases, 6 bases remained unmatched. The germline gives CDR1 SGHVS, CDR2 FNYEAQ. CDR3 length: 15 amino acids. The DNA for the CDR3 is TGTGCCAGCAGCTTAGTCTGGGACAGGGTACACGAGCAGTACGTC. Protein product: CASSLVWDRVHEQYV.

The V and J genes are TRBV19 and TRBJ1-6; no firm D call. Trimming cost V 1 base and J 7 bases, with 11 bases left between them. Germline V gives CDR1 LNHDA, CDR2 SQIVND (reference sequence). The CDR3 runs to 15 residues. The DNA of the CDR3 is TGTGCCAGTAGTATAGGTGCGGTGACGAATTCACCCCTCCACTTT. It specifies CASSIGAVTNSPLHF.

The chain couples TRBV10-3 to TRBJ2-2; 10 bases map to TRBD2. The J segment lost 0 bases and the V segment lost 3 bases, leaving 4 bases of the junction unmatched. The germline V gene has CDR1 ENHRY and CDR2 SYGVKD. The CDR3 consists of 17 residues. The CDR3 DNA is TGTGCCATCAGTGACGTAGCGGGGGGAACGAACACCGGGGAGCTGTTTTTT. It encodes CAISDVAGGTNTGELFF.

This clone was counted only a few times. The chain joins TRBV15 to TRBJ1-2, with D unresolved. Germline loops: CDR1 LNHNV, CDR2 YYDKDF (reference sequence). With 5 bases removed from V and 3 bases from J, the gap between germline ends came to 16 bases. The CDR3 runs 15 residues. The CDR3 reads CATSFGVGLDYGYTF. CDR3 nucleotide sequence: TGTGCCACCAGCTTCGGAGTAGGATTGGACTATGGCTACACCTTC.

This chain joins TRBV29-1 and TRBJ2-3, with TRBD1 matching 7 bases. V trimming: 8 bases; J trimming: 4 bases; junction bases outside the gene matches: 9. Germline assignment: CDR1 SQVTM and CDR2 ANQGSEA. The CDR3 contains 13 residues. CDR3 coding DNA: TGCAGCCCTCTCAGACAGGGTTCAGATACGCAGTATTTT. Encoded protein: CSPLRQGSDTQYF.

The CDR3 region is CASRSEGVGSPLHF. CDR3 DNA sequence: TGTGCCAGCCGGTCAGAGGGGGTCGGATCACCCCTCCACTTT. The chain couples TRBV2 to TRBJ1-6, with D possibly TRBD1 on 6 matching bases. V was trimmed by 8 bases and J by 10 bases, leaving 18 bases between them. CDR1 and CDR2 from the germline V gene are SNHLY and FYNNEI. This CDR3 comprises 14 residues.

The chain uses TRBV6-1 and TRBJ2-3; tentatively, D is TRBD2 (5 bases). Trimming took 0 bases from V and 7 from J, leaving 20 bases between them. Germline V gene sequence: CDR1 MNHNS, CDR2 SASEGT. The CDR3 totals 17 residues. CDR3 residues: CASSEARAADPRYTQYF. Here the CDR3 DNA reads TGTGCCAGCAGTGAAGCCCGAGCAGCGGACCCTCGGTATACGCAGTATTTT.

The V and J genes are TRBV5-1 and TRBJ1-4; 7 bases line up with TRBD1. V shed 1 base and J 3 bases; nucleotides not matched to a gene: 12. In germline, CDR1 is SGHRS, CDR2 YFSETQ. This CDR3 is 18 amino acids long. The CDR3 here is CASSLKSGLGQANEKLFF. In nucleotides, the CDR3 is TGCGCCAGCAGCTTGAAGAGTGGTCTAGGACAGGCTAATGAAAAACTGTTTTTT.

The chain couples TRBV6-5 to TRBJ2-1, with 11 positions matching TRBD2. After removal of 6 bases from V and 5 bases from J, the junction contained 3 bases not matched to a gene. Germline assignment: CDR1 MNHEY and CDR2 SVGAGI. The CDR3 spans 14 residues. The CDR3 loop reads CASRGLAGNNEQFF. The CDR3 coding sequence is TGTGCCAGCAGAGGACTAGCGGGTAACAATGAGCAGTTCTTC.

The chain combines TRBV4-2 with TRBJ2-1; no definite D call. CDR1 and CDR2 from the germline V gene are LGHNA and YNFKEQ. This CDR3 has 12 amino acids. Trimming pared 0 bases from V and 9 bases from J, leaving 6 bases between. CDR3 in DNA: TGTGCCAGCAGCCAAGATTCGGGTGAGCAGTTCTTC. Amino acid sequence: CASSQDSGEQFF.

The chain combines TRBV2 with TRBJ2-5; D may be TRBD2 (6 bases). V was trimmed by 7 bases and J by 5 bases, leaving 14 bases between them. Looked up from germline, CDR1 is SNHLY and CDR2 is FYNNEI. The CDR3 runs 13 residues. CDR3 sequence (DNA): TGTGCCAGCAACAAACTAGCAATGGAGACCCAGTACTTC. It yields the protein CASNKLAMETQYF.

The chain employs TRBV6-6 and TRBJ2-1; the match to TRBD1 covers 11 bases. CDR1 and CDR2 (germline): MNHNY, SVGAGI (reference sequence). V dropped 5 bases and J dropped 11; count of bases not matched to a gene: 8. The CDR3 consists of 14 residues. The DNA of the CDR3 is TGTGCCAGCAGTAGGGGGACAGGGGGTCTCCAGCAGTTCTTC. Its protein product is CASSRGTGGLQQFF.

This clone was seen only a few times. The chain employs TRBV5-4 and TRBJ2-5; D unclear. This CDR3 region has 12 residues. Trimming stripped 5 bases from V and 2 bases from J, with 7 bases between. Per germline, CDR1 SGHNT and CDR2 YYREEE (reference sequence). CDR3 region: CASRENQETQYF. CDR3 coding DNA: TGTGCCAGCAGGGAGAATCAAGAGACCCAGTACTTC. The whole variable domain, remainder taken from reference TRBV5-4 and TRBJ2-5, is ETGVTQSPTHLIKTRGQQVTLRCSSQSGHNTVSWYQQALGQGPQFIFQYYREEENGRGNFPPRFSGLQFPNYSSELNVNALELDDSALYLCASRENQETQYFGPGTRLLVL.

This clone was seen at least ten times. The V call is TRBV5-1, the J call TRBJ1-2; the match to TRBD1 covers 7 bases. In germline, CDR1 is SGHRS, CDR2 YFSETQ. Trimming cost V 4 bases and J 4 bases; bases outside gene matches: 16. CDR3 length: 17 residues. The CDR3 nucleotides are TGCGCCAGCAGCCCAAACCCTTCGACAGGGACCGTCTATGGCTACACCTTC. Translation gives CASSPNPSTGTVYGYTF.

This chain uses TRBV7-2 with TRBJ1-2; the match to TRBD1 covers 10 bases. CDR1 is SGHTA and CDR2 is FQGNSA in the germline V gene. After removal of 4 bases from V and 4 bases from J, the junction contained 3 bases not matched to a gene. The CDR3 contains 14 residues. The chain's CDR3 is CASSSTGGIYGYTF. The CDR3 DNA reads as TGTGCCAGCAGCTCGACAGGGGGCATCTATGGCTACACCTTC.

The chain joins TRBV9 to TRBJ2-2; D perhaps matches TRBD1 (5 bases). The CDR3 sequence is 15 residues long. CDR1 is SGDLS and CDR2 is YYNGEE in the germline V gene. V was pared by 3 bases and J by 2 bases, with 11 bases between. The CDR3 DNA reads TGTGCCAGCAGCGCACCCAGGGTCAACACCGGGGAGCTGTTTTTT. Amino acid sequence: CASSAPRVNTGELFF.

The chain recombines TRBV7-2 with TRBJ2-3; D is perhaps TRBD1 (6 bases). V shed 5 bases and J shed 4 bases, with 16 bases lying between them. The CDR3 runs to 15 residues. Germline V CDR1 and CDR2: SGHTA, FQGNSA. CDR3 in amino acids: CASSQVGAPSDTQYF. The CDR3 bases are TGTGCCAGCAGCCAGGTGGGGGCCCCCTCAGATACGCAGTATTTT.

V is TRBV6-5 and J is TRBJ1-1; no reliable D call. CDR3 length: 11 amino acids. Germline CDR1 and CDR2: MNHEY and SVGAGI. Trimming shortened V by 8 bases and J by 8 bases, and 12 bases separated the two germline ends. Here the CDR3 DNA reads TGTGCCAGCCATGACGGGGTGGAAGCTTTCTTT. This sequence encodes CASHDGVEAFF.

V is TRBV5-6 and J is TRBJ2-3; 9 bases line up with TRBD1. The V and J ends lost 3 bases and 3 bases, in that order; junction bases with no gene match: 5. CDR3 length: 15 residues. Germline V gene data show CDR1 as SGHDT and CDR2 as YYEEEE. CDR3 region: CASSSGQGPTDTQYF. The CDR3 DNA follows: TGTGCCAGCAGCTCGGGACAGGGACCGACAGATACGCAGTATTTT.

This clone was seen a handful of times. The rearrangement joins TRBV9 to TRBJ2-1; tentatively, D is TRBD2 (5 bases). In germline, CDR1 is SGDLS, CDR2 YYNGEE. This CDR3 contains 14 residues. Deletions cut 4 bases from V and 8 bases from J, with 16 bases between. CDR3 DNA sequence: TGTGCCAGCAGCCCTAGACCTAGCCGCGATGAGCAGTTCTTC. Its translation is CASSPRPSRDEQFF.

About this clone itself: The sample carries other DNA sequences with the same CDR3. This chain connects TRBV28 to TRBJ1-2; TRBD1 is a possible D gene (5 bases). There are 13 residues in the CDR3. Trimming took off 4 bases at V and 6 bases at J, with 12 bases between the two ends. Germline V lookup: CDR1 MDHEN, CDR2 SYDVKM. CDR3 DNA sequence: TGTGCCAGCAGTTCAGGGCAGAGAGATGGCTACACCTTC. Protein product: CASSSGQRDGYTF.

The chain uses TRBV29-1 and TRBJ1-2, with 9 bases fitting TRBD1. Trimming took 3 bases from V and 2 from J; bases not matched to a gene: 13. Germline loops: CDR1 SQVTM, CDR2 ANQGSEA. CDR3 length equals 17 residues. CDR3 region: CSVDTQGAERKNYGYTF. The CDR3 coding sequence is TGCAGCGTTGACACACAGGGGGCGGAAAGGAAAAACTATGGCTACACCTTC. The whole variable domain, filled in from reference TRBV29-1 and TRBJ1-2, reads SAVISQKPSRDICQRGTSLTIQCQVDSQVTMMFWYRQQPGQSLTLIATANQGSEATYESGFVIDKFPISRPNLTFSTLTVSNMSPEDSSIYLCSVDTQGAERKNYGYTFGSGTRLTVV.